This T cell receptor beta chain was documented in a study of blood T cell repertoires in COVID-19 (dated by TCRdb to the early 2020s). Looking at the study overall: Samples covering the acute and convalescent phases of COVID-19 were provided by collaborators in the United States, Italy and Spain. The prospective study material was composed of cDNA or gDNA derived from T cells, B-cell-depleted T cells, or PBMCs. The dataset comprised deeply sampled blood TCRbeta repertoires from subjects exposed to, actively infected with, or recovered from COVID-19. The repertoires were released in a freely available public database intended as a resource for research on the immune response to SARS-CoV-2. Samples came from the ongoing ImmuneRACE study (first 160 participants) plus 1,254 subjects from 6 global collaborators. Nearly every sample came with metadata listing a de-identified subject ID, COVID-19 status, age in years and sex. Where available, HLA class I and class II types were taken from metadata supplied by the sample provider and were not determined by assay-based typing. Results the study describes overall, beyond this receptor: The amount of clinical and demographic metadata varied by source and participant and was provided uncurated.

The collaborating institutions used their own protocols to collect whole blood in K2EDTA tubes. For TCRbeta analysis, collaborators shipped samples as frozen whole blood, isolated PBMCs, or DNA extracted from either of those sample types. Counted from cysteine to phenylalanine, this CDR3 has 18 amino acids. Of all the DNA, just the CDR3 is kept, 54 bases in frame from base 1. Here V drops 0 bases and J drops 2 bases, and the junction holds 3 bases not matched to any gene. In the germline V gene, CDR1 corresponds to MNHEY and CDR2 to SVGEGT. TCRbeta CDR3 regions were amplified from genomic DNA using the immunoSEQ Assay, a bias-controlled multiplex PCR. Turning to the authors' computational methods: Within the assay, amplification of reference gene primers was used to estimate how many nucleated cells each sample contained. Sequence reads were collapsed and filtered to measure the absolute abundance of every unique TCRbeta CDR3 rearrangement. For each sample, productive Simpson clonality was calculated as the square root of Simpson's diversity index across productive rearrangements. TCRdb took over this immuneACCESS table, retaining in-frame rearrangements with V and J assigned. Such tables are incomplete; in checked studies, under half of the missing clones stem from an unresolved V gene, and the remainder is unexplained. V and J calls and clone size are given by that table; D and trimming were obtained from the DNA. For this sample the table gives tens of thousands of clones, of which 80% to 90% were detected only once. 8.3% of the sample lies in the top ten.

As for this clone: What antigen it recognizes has not been identified. Base quality data are lacking; no much larger clone is found one base away.

The chain is made from TRBV6-2 or TRBV6-3 and TRBJ2-2; 13 junctional bases match TRBD2. The specimen was peripheral blood. This sequence was found in a human donor with active COVID-19. The donor label of this sample is uncertain. The DNA sequence is given as TGTGCCAGCAGTTACTCGACTAGCGGGGGGACTAACACCGGGGAGCTGTTTTTT. It is translated as CASSYSTSGGTNTGELFF.